Shown below are 5 T cell receptor beta chains from a single sample sequenced in a study of blood T cell repertoires in COVID-19. Clones were sequenced by immunoSEQ multiplex PCR, and TCRdb holds only the in-frame ones, with some missing. The table has 150,000 to 200,000 clones, approximately 88% seen once; the top ten hold about a tenth. Sequences were obtained from peripheral blood. Receptors originate from a woman older than 75 with active or convalescent COVID-19.

The CDR3 DNA follows: TGTGCCAGCACCACGGGGGACAGGGGGACACCCCTCCACTTT. Translated, it gives CASTTGDRGTPLHF. The rearrangement joins TRBV6-5 to TRBJ1-6, with 11 bases that match TRBD1. Germline CDR1 MNHEY, CDR2 SVGAGI. The V and J ends lost 7 bases and 11 bases, in that order; junction bases with no gene match: 7. This CDR3 is 14 amino acids long.

The J gene is TRBJ2-1, the V gene TRBV9; D is perhaps TRBD2 (5 bases). The CDR3 consists of 16 residues. V was pared by 4 bases and J by 5 bases, with 19 bases between. Per the germline V gene, CDR1 is SGDLS and CDR2 is YYNGEE. The CDR3 loop is CASSPPRAGPDNEQFF. CDR3 DNA sequence: TGTGCCAGCAGCCCCCCGAGGGCAGGCCCCGACAATGAGCAGTTCTTC.

In this sample, this clone turned up a few times. This chain uses TRBV21-1 with TRBJ2-5; the table's D call TRBD2 went unverified against the DNA. TRBV21-1 is listed as a pseudogene. CDR3 size: 17 residues. CDR3 amino acids: CASSKRRLAGGRETQYF. The DNA of the CDR3 is TGTGCCAGCAGCAAACGCCGTTTAGCGGGGGGCCGGGAGACCCAGTACTTC.

The V gene is TRBV7-2, the J gene TRBJ2-7; D is uncertain. The length of the CDR3 is 13 residues. CDR1 and CDR2 from the germline V gene are SGHTA and FQGNSA. V lost 5 bases to trimming and J lost 0 bases, with 8 bases between them. The CDR3 region has the DNA TGTGCCAGCAGCAACTTTAACTCCTACGAGCAGTACTTC. It specifies CASSNFNSYEQYF.

The chain recombines TRBV6-2 or TRBV6-3 with TRBJ1-2, with no clear D. This CDR3 region has 15 residues. V was shortened by 4 bases and J by 0 bases, with 12 bases between the two germline ends. Germline V lookup: CDR1 MNHEY, CDR2 SVGEGT. The CDR3 DNA sequence: TGTGCCAGCAGTTTTGCGGCAGCACCTAACTATGGCTACACCTTC. This sequence encodes CASSFAAAPNYGYTF.